A single sample is the source of the 12 T cell receptor beta chains below, sequenced in a study of response to subunit inactivated influenza vaccine listed by TCRdb under 2018. The library was obtained by RT-PCR. Sequenced using an Illumina HiSeq 2500. TCRdb reanalyzed the raw reads on its own, using fastp at Q25 for trimming and MiXCR for clone calling, and kept in-frame beta chains. A single entry per CDR3 protein holds the most common genes and DNA from its merged rows. This sample holds about 780,000 distinct CDR3 sequences; about a fifth were observed only once. The leading ten clones occupy under 13% of the sample. Here the sequenced sample was PBMCs from blood, taken more than 4 days after vaccination. All receptors come from a man in his fifties who received an inactivated influenza vaccine. Donor details come from another sample of the same person, matched by shared clones.

The J gene is TRBJ1-3, the V gene TRBV7-8; the D is unclear. CDR1 and CDR2 (germline): SGHVS, FQNEAQ. V lost 8 bases, J lost 2 bases, and 10 bases lay in between. CDR3 size: 13 residues. The CDR3 here is CASSAVPGNTIYF. The CDR3 coding sequence is TGTGCCAGCTCCGCAGTACCTGGAAACACCATATATTTT.

This clonotype was seen a few times. The gene calls are TRBV7-9 and TRBJ2-7; 7 bases line up with TRBD2. The CDR3 has 12 residues. CDR1 SEHNR and CDR2 FQNEAQ come from the germline V gene (reference sequence). V was pared by 5 bases and J by 12 bases, with 10 bases of the junction left unmatched. As DNA, the CDR3 is TGTGCCAGCAGCCTAGGGAGGGGCGGCTCGTACTTC. Encoded protein: CASSLGRGGSYF.

Only a few counts were recorded for this clonotype. The chain links TRBV7-8 to TRBJ1-3; D ambiguous. V lost 5 bases and J 3 bases, leaving 26 bases between the germline ends. The germline V gene encodes CDR1 SGHVS and CDR2 FQNEAQ. The CDR3 extends over 19 amino acids. The CDR3 region has the DNA TGTGCCAGCAGCGTAATCCCCCTTTCACCGGGGTCCCGTGGAAACACCATATATTTT. Translation: CASSVIPLSPGSRGNTIYF.

This chain joins TRBV15 and TRBJ2-2; D possibly corresponds to TRBD1 (5 bases). Trimming shortened V by 5 bases and J by 4 bases, and 17 bases separated the two germline ends. The CDR3 spans 16 residues. Germline CDR1 is LNHNV and CDR2 is YYDKDF (reference sequence). CDR3 residues: CATSPVAGMGTGELFF. As DNA, the CDR3 is TGTGCCACCAGCCCCGTCGCAGGGATGGGCACCGGGGAGCTGTTTTTT.

J is TRBJ2-5 and V is TRBV12-3 or TRBV12-4; D remains ambiguous. V was pared by 6 bases and J by 7 bases, with 12 bases between. This CDR3 has 12 residues. The CDR3 sequence: CASSANPGTQYF. The CDR3 bases are TGTGCCAGCAGCGCTAACCCTGGGACCCAGTACTTC.

This clonotype was seen a handful of times. The gene calls are TRBV12-3 or TRBV12-4 and TRBJ2-3; D ambiguous. Trimming shortened V by 7 bases and J by 0 bases, and 8 bases separated the two germline ends. This CDR3 comprises 13 residues. The CDR3 spells CASNSVSTDTQYF. CDR3 in DNA: TGTGCCAGCAACAGCGTTAGCACAGATACGCAGTATTTT.

V is TRBV18 and J is TRBJ1-5; 8 bases fit TRBD1. Germline V gene data show CDR1 as KGHSH and CDR2 as LQKENI. CDR3 size: 15 residues. V lost 4 bases and J lost 7; bases outside the gene matches: 9. CDR3 amino acids: CASSLGQGRGQPQHF. CDR3 coding DNA: TGTGCCAGCTCACTAGGACAGGGAAGAGGGCAGCCCCAGCATTTT.

The V gene is TRBV27, the J gene TRBJ2-7; 7 bases match TRBD1. After removal of 5 bases from V and 5 bases from J, the junction contained 9 bases not matched to a gene. Germline V gene sequence: CDR1 MNHEY, CDR2 SMNVEV (reference sequence). This CDR3 spans 14 amino acids. CDR3 sequence: CASSPQTGWDEQYF. CDR3 DNA: TGTGCCAGCAGTCCACAGACAGGGTGGGACGAGCAGTACTTC.

This clonotype was recorded a few times. V usage is TRBV5-5 and J usage is TRBJ1-5; D remains ambiguous. V was trimmed by 0 bases and J by 7 bases, leaving 14 bases between them. The CDR3 runs to 15 residues. Germline CDR1 reads SGHKS; CDR2 reads YYEKEE (reference sequence). The CDR3 loop is CASSLAWGVGQPQHF. DNA for the CDR3: TGTGCCAGCAGCTTGGCCTGGGGTGTAGGCCAGCCCCAGCATTTT. Using reference TRBV5-5 and TRBJ1-5 for the parts outside the CDR3, the full variable domain is DAGVTQSPTHLIKTRGQQVTLRCSPISGHKSVSWYQQVLGQGPQFIFQYYEKEERGRGNFPDRFSARQFPNYSSELNVNALLLGDSALYLCASSLAWGVGQPQHFGDGTRLSIL.

The chain is built from TRBV30 and TRBJ2-1, with D unclear. Germline V gene data show CDR1 as GTSNPN and CDR2 as SVGIG (reference sequence). V lost 5 bases, J lost 7 bases, and 9 bases lay in between. The CDR3 covers 11 residues. This chain's CDR3 is CAWDLGNEQFF. The CDR3 DNA follows: TGTGCCTGGGACCTAGGGAATGAGCAGTTCTTC.

The chain recombines TRBV6-2 or TRBV6-3 with TRBJ2-5, with D perhaps matching TRBD1 (6 bases). The CDR3 extends over 17 amino acids. Per germline, CDR1 MNHEY and CDR2 SVGEGT. V dropped 7 bases and J dropped 5 bases, with 26 bases sitting between them. CDR3 nucleotide sequence: TGTGCCAGCATTCCGGCGCCGGGACAACCGAGACAGGAGACCCAGTACTTC. This gives the protein CASIPAPGQPRQETQYF.

This clonotype came up many times. The rearrangement uses TRBV5-1 and TRBJ1-1; perhaps TRBD1 as D (6 bases). The CDR3 extends over 17 amino acids. With 0 bases removed from V and 3 bases from J, the gap between germline ends came to 18 bases. Germline loops: CDR1 SGHRS, CDR2 YFSETQ. The CDR3 region has the DNA TGCGCCAGCAGCTTGGGCATTTTGGAGACAGGATACACTGAAGCTTTCTTT. Residues: CASSLGILETGYTEAFF.